The clone carrying this TCR beta chain was counted once. The sample comes from a study of blood T cell repertoires in COVID-19. Study overall: Samples of COVID-19 (acute and convalescent) were obtained from the United States, Italy and Spain.

This CDR3 is 15 amino acids long. Germline CDR1 is MNHEY and CDR2 is SVGAGI. The trim removed 7 bases at V and 1 base at J, leaving 3 bases unmatched. In the original workflow: Estimation of nucleated cell counts relied on the amplification of reference gene primers. The method was immunoSEQ multiplex PCR; TCRdb's version includes in-frame clones alone and lacks a portion of them. That table gives V, J and clone size, and the DNA gave D and trimming. The sample consists of around 110,000 clones, 65% to 80% of them appearing once. The specimen sequenced was peripheral blood. The sequence came from a man aged 65 to 85 with acute or convalescent COVID-19. V is TRBV6-5 and J is TRBJ2-2; TRBD2 matches at 10 bases. The chain's CDR3 is CASTWTSGNTGELFF. CDR3 sequence (DNA): TGTGCCAGCACCTGGACTAGCGGGAACACCGGGGAGCTGTTTTTT.